This T cell receptor (beta chain) was profiled in a study of T cells in Graves' hyperthyroidism and ophthalmopathy. This clonotype was seen only a few times. Its antigen remains unidentified. Uncontrolled infections, other autoimmune diseases, pregnancy or lactation led to exclusion of patients. CDR1 and CDR2 from the germline V gene are MDHEN and SYDVKM. V shed 7 bases and J 0 bases; nucleotides not matched to a gene: 9. The CDR3 has 15 amino acids. Study-level findings and limits: Separating ophthalmopathy from stable hyperthyroidism was achieved by a 13 V-J model. Most expanded thyroid clonotypes above 0.001 recurred in blood.

Amplification of TCR beta CDR3 regions used RNA as the template. Researchers ran a first-round RT-PCR on the TCR CDR3 using the HTBI primer set. MiXCR, run by TCRdb on the multiplex PCR reads, gives a single entry per CDR3 protein. The data show hundreds of thousands of distinct CDR3 sequences, around 26% seen once. The chain has TRBV28 and TRBJ2-7; 7 positions match TRBD1. The clonotype originates from a woman aged 40 to 49 with Graves' ophthalmopathy. Sequenced: blood. This CDR3 reads CASTEQGKSSYEQYF. The CDR3 DNA reads as TGTGCCAGCACAGAACAGGGGAAAAGCTCCTACGAGCAGTACTTC.